A single sample gave rise to the 25 T cell receptor beta chains below, sequenced in a study of blood T cell repertoires in COVID-19. Assay: immunoSEQ multiplex PCR; the TCRdb copy retains only in-frame clones and omits some. In the table there are 150,000 or so clones, 75% to 90% of which are singletons. The sequenced sample was peripheral blood. The receptors shown here come from a man between 18 and 29 years old with COVID-19, enrolled during active disease.

The chain carries TRBV12-3 or TRBV12-4 and TRBJ2-1; D call uncertain. The CDR3 totals 11 residues. Trimming took off 3 bases at V and 7 bases at J, with 4 bases between the two ends. CDR3 amino acids: CASSFYNEQFF. In nucleotides, the CDR3 is TGTGCCAGCAGTTTTTATAATGAGCAGTTCTTC.

This chain joins TRBV10-2 and TRBJ1-5; D gene ambiguous. The CDR3 is 13 residues long. Germline values: CDR1 WSHSY, CDR2 SAAADI. V lost 0 bases to trimming and J lost 9 bases, with 9 bases between them. The CDR3 reads CASSESFAGPQHF. CDR3 nucleotides: TGCGCCAGCAGTGAGTCGTTCGCGGGGCCCCAGCATTTT.

This chain connects TRBV5-8 to TRBJ1-6; 7 positions match TRBD1. After removal of 3 bases from V and 16 bases from J, the junction contained 4 bases not matched to a gene. The CDR3 runs 11 residues. Germline V lookup: CDR1 SGHTS, CDR2 YDEGEE. The CDR3 spells CASSSDRALHF. CDR3 nucleotide sequence: TGTGCCAGCAGCTCTGACAGGGCTCTCCACTTT.

V gene TRBV27 combines with J gene TRBJ1-5; the D is unclear. Germline CDR1 reads MNHEY; CDR2 reads SMNVEV (reference sequence). There are 18 residues in the CDR3. V was trimmed by 5 bases and J by 7 bases, leaving 27 bases between them. Here the CDR3 reads CASSPGAPRVSSWQPQHF. For the CDR3, the DNA is TGTGCCAGCAGTCCTGGTGCCCCTCGGGTCTCGTCTTGGCAGCCCCAGCATTTT.

CDR3 loop: CASSPSGSVHEQYF. The CDR3 DNA reads as TGTGCCAGCAGCCCCTCGGGTAGCGTCCACGAGCAGTACTTC. The gene calls are TRBV9 and TRBJ2-7; D is possibly TRBD2 (5 bases). V gave up 4 bases and J gave up 5 bases, with 16 bases separating them. CDR1 SGDLS and CDR2 YYNGEE come from the germline V gene. This CDR3 comprises 14 residues. Together with reference TRBV9 and TRBJ2-7, the CDR3 gives the full variable domain: DSGVTQTPKHLITATGQRVTLRCSPRSGDLSVYWYQQSLDQGLQFLIQYYNGEERAKGNILERFSAQQFPDLHSELNLSSLELGDSALYFCASSPSGSVHEQYFGPGTRLTVT.

This clone has a single count. CDR3 in amino acids: CASSYSAQETQYF. The CDR3 region has the DNA TGTGCCAGCAGTTACTCGGCCCAAGAGACCCAGTACTTC. The chain couples TRBV6-6 to TRBJ2-5, with D unclear. The V end lost 0 bases, the J end lost 1 base, and 3 bases lay between the germline ends. Germline lookup yields CDR1 MNHNY and CDR2 SVGAGI (reference sequence). CDR3 length equals 13 residues.

The chain employs TRBV18 and TRBJ1-2; TRBD1 matches 7 bases. V lost 4 bases, J lost 3 bases, and 11 bases stayed unmatched. Germline V gene sequence: CDR1 KGHSH, CDR2 LQKENI. This CDR3 is 16 amino acids long. The CDR3, as DNA: TGTGCCAGCTCACTTCCTTCAGGGGGTGTCGACTATGGCTACACCTTC. It translates to CASSLPSGGVDYGYTF.

This clone has a single count. The chain combines TRBV6-6 with TRBJ2-7; TRBD2 is a possible D gene (5 bases). Per germline, CDR1 MNHNY and CDR2 SVGAGI (reference sequence). This CDR3 contains 12 residues. V lost 7 bases and J 0 bases, leaving 7 bases between the germline ends. CDR3 coding DNA: TGTGCCAGCACCGGGGACTCCTACGAGCAGTACTTC. As protein: CASTGDSYEQYF.

The J gene is TRBJ2-3, the V gene TRBV15; 8 nucleotides match TRBD2. Germline assignment: CDR1 LNHNV and CDR2 YYDKDF (reference sequence). J was trimmed by 8 bases and V by 5 bases; bases with no gene match: 6. CDR3 length equals 13 residues. The CDR3 DNA sequence: TGTGCCACCAGCCGGGGGGGTGTTAGTACGCAGTATTTT. Amino acids: CATSRGGVSTQYF. Complete variable domain (other parts from reference TRBV15 and TRBJ2-3): DAMVIQNPRYQVTQFGKPVTLSCSQTLNHNVMYWYQQKSSQAPKLLFHYYDKDFNNEADTPDNFQSRRPNTSFCFLDIRSPGLGDTAMYLCATSRGGVSTQYFGPGTRLTVL.

The CDR3: CATTRDRDSPLHF. The CDR3 DNA follows: TGTGCCACAACCCGGGACAGAGATTCACCCCTCCACTTT. This rearrangement joins TRBV6-5 to TRBJ1-6; 7 nucleotides align to TRBD1. Trimming took 10 bases from V and 8 from J; bases not matched to a gene: 8. The CDR3 contains 13 residues. CDR1 MNHEY and CDR2 SVGAGI come from the germline V gene.

The genes are TRBV11-2 and TRBJ2-1; TRBD2 agrees at 8 bases. This CDR3 contains 16 residues. V dropped 5 bases and J dropped 2; count of bases not matched to a gene: 8. Germline-derived CDR1 and CDR2 are SGHAT and FQNNGV. The DNA of the CDR3 is TGTGCCAGCAGCCATCAGCGGGGGACGACCTACAATGAGCAGTTCTTC. Amino acids: CASSHQRGTTYNEQFF.

The rearrangement links TRBV6-2 or TRBV6-3 to TRBJ2-1, with 9 bases lining up with TRBD2. Per germline, CDR1 MNHEY and CDR2 SVGEGT. There are 19 residues in the CDR3. The trim removed 2 bases at V and 2 bases at J, leaving 13 bases unmatched. The CDR3 DNA reads as TGTGCCAGCAGTTACCGAAGGGGGCGGGAGGGAGACGCCTACAATGAGCAGTTCTTC. This encodes CASSYRRGREGDAYNEQFF.

The chain has TRBV7-6 and TRBJ2-3; 10 bases match TRBD1. Germline V lookup: CDR1 SGHVS, CDR2 FNYEAQ. V lost 4 bases, J lost 0 bases, and 7 bases stayed unmatched. This CDR3 region has 17 residues. Here the CDR3 DNA reads TGTGCCAGCAGCTACCTGACAGGGGGCTCTAGCACAGATACGCAGTATTTT. Protein sequence: CASSYLTGGSSTDTQYF. The full variable domain, with the rest looked up from reference TRBV7-6 and TRBJ2-3, is GAGVSQSPRYKVTKRGQDVALRCDPISGHVSLYWYRQALGQGPEFLTYFNYEAQQDKSGLPNDRFSAERPEGSISTLTIQRTEQRDSAMYRCASSYLTGGSSTDTQYFGPGTRLTVL.

The rearrangement links TRBV6-5 to TRBJ1-4, with D maybe TRBD1 (6 bases). Trimming stripped 8 bases from V and 3 bases from J, with 13 bases between. Germline values: CDR1 MNHEY, CDR2 SVGAGI. This CDR3 contains 14 residues. As DNA, the CDR3 is TGTGCCAGCGGCAGGGGAATGGCTAATGAAAAACTGTTTTTT. Translated, it gives CASGRGMANEKLFF.

This chain links TRBV5-1 with TRBJ2-7; 7 bases agree with TRBD1. This CDR3 is 15 amino acids long. The junction had 11 bases not matched to a gene; V was cut back by 4 bases and J by 4 bases. Germline V CDR1 and CDR2: SGHRS, YFSETQ. The CDR3 protein is CASSVGEGAGYEQYF. The CDR3 DNA reads TGCGCCAGCAGCGTAGGCGAGGGGGCAGGGTACGAGCAGTACTTC.

The V and J genes are TRBV7-8 and TRBJ1-6, with unresolved D. The V gene's germline CDR1 is SGHVS and CDR2 FQNEAQ. The CDR3 is 13 amino acids. Deletions cut 0 bases from V and 10 bases from J, with 7 bases between. CDR3 bases: TGTGCCAGCAGCTTAGCGCACTTGTCACCCCTCCACTTT. Amino acids: CASSLAHLSPLHF.

CDR3 nucleotides: TGTGCCAGCAGCTTAGGGGACAGACCCTACGAGCAGTACTTC. It translates to CASSLGDRPYEQYF. The V call is TRBV7-9, the J call TRBJ2-7; the match to TRBD1 covers 7 bases. The CDR3 is 14 residues long. V lost 1 base, J lost 2 bases, and 2 bases stayed unmatched. Germline values: CDR1 SEHNR, CDR2 FQNEAQ (reference sequence).

This clone has only one observation. This rearrangement joins TRBV7-2 to TRBJ1-2; D is unclear. The V end was cut by 8 bases, the J end by 8 bases, with 18 bases between. The V gene's germline CDR1 is SGHTA and CDR2 FQGNSA. This CDR3 contains 13 residues. CDR3 nucleotide sequence: TGTGCCAGCGCCGGGTCCCTACGGGAAGGCTACACCTTC. This codes for CASAGSLREGYTF.

The rearrangement uses TRBV10-3 and TRBJ2-7, with 10 bases aligning to TRBD2. The CDR3 runs 15 residues. Germline V gene data show CDR1 as ENHRY and CDR2 as SYGVKD. J was trimmed by 1 base and V by 7 bases; bases with no gene match: 7. The CDR3, as DNA: TGTGCCATCACCCAGACTAGCGGGCCTTCCTACGAGCAGTACTTC. The encoded protein is CAITQTSGPSYEQYF.

The rearrangement links TRBV29-1 to TRBJ1-1, with TRBD1 as a possible D gene (5 bases). CDR1 is SQVTM and CDR2 is ANQGSEA in the germline V gene. The CDR3 sequence is 15 residues long. V lost 1 base and J lost 2, with 14 bases in between. As DNA, the CDR3 is TGCAGCGTTGAAGCCCCCAGGGAGGGAAACACTGAAGCTTTCTTT. Protein sequence: CSVEAPREGNTEAFF.

The chain recombines TRBV3-1 (or the pseudogene TRBV3-2) with TRBJ2-7; D is unresolved. Germline V CDR1 and CDR2: LGHDT, YNNKEL (reference sequence). Trimming took off 2 bases at V and 0 bases at J, with 8 bases between the two ends. The CDR3 loop spans 14 amino acids. The CDR3 reads CASSQRANSYEQYF. The CDR3 DNA follows: TGTGCCAGCAGCCAACGCGCGAACTCCTACGAGCAGTACTTC.

V usage is TRBV13 and J usage is TRBJ2-6; D unclear. Germline V lookup: CDR1 PRHDT, CDR2 FYEKMQ (reference sequence). This CDR3 is 12 amino acids long. V shed 7 bases and J shed 10 bases, with 11 bases lying between them. CDR3 protein: CASTQGRNVLTF. The DNA of the CDR3 is TGTGCCAGCACCCAAGGCAGGAACGTCCTGACTTTC.

The chain joins TRBV29-1 to TRBJ2-5; no reliable D call. The V end lost 4 bases, the J end lost 5 bases, and 14 bases lay between the germline ends. Germline V gene sequence: CDR1 SQVTM, CDR2 ANQGSEA. This CDR3 contains 13 residues. The CDR3 is CSVVVVASETQYF. As DNA, the CDR3 is TGCAGCGTTGTCGTAGTAGCTTCGGAGACCCAGTACTTC.

V and J are TRBV19 and TRBJ2-6, with a possible D match to TRBD1 (5 bases). V was pared by 4 bases and J by 7 bases, with 11 bases between. The CDR3 length is 14 residues. Germline loops: CDR1 LNHDA, CDR2 SQIVND (reference sequence). CDR3 DNA: TGTGCCAGTAGTAAAGGGGAAGTAGCCAACGTCCTGACTTTC. Protein product: CASSKGEVANVLTF.

This sequence joins TRBV7-9 and TRBJ2-7, with no clear D. The CDR3 is 11 amino acids. Trimming left V 5 bases short and J 2 bases short, with 4 bases between. Germline loops: CDR1 SEHNR, CDR2 FQNEAQ (reference sequence). The CDR3 DNA reads TGTGCCAGCAGCATCACCTACGAGCAGTACTTC. This sequence encodes CASSITYEQYF.